The clone carrying this TCR beta chain came up a few times. TCRdb used MiXCR to reprocess the RT-PCR reads, holding one entry per CDR3 protein. The top ten hold around 7.9% of the sample, which has about 400,000 distinct CDR3 sequences, under 20% seen once. This record belongs to a study of patients and donors after allogeneic stem cell transplantation. Sequenced input: blood, either unsorted or a sorted T cell fraction (not recorded which). The sequence came from a human donor who was either an allogeneic HSCT recipient or a stem cell or donor lymphocyte infusion donor (not recorded which). It is not recorded whose cells these are; they may come from a transplant donor.

DNA of the CDR3: TGTGCCAGCAGCTCCATGAGGCATACGCAGTATTTT. This encodes CASSSMRHTQYF. The V and J genes are TRBV11-2 and TRBJ2-3; the D is unclear. Trimming shortened V by 4 bases and J by 7 bases, and 9 bases separated the two germline ends. Germline CDR1 and CDR2: SGHAT and FQNNGV. The CDR3 is made up of 12 amino acids. The variable domain in full, completed from reference TRBV11-2 and TRBJ2-3, reads EAGVAQSPRYKIIEKRQSVAFWCNPISGHATLYWYQQILGQGPKLLIQFQNNGVVDDSQLPKDRFSAERLKGVDSTLKIQPAKLEDSAVYLCASSSMRHTQYFGPGTRLTVL.